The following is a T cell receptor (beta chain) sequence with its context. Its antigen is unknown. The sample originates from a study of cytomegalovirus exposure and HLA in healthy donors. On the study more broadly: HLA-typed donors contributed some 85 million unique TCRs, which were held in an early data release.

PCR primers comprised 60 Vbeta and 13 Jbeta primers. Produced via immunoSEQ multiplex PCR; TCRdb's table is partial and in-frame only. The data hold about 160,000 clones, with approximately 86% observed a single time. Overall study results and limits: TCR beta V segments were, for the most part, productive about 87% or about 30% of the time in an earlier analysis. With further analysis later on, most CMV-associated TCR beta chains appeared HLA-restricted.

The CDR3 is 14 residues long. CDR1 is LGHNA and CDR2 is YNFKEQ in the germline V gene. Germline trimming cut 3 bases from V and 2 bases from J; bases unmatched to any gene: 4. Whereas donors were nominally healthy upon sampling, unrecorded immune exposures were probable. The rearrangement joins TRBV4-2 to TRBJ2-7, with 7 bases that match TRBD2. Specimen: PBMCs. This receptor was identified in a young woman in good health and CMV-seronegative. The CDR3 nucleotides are TGTGCCAGCAGCCAGGGTCGGGGGGCCTACGAGCAGTACTTC. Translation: CASSQGRGAYEQYF.